The 16 T cell receptor beta chains in this list originate from one sample, sequenced in a study of CD8+CD57+ T cells in acquired aplastic anemia. TCR beta VDJ and CDR3 were profiled, and genomic DNA was the template. Each CDR3 protein gets one entry after TCRdb re-called the reads with MiXCR. The sample includes 200,000 to 250,000 distinct CDR3 sequences, about a third seen only once; the top ten take 0.9% to 1.2%. Sequenced: sorted CD4+, CD8+, or CD8+CD57+ T cells (not recorded which) from PBMCs. The receptors originated from a human donor in good health, serving as a control.

About this clonotype itself: One base away lies a much larger clone, so this may be a sequencing read error. This chain uses TRBV12-3 or TRBV12-4 with TRBJ2-7; a weak D match, TRBD1 (7 bases). This CDR3 contains 12 residues. The V end was cut by 1 base, the J end by 12 bases, with 13 bases between. The CDR3 here is CASSLGQGGPYF. In DNA, the CDR3 is TGTGCCAGCAGTTTAGGTCAGGGGGGTCCGTACTTC.

The rearrangement joins TRBV9 to TRBJ2-2, with 8 bases matching TRBD1. This CDR3 is built from 15 residues. With 0 bases clipped from V and 4 bases from J, the junction kept 2 bases outside the gene matches. Germline V gene sequence: CDR1 SGDLS, CDR2 YYNGEE. The CDR3 spells CASSVGQGFTGELFF. The CDR3, as DNA: TGTGCCAGCAGCGTAGGACAGGGGTTCACCGGGGAGCTGTTTTTT.

The CDR3 loop reads CASSPRGLGSYNEQFF. The CDR3 DNA sequence: TGTGCCAGCAGCCCCAGAGGGCTAGGCTCCTACAATGAGCAGTTCTTC. The V and J genes are TRBV9 and TRBJ2-1, with D possibly TRBD2 on 5 matching bases. The V gene's germline CDR1 is SGDLS and CDR2 YYNGEE. V shed 4 bases and J shed 0 bases, with 14 bases lying between them. The CDR3 length is 16 residues.

The chain uses TRBV6-1 and TRBJ1-1, with 8 bases lining up with TRBD1. V lost 2 bases and J lost 5; bases outside the gene matches: 10. The V gene's germline CDR1 is MNHNS and CDR2 SASEGT. This CDR3 has 16 residues. This CDR3 reads CASSELVVRDRTEAFF. The CDR3 DNA is TGTGCCAGCAGTGAACTTGTTGTCCGGGACAGGACTGAAGCTTTCTTT.

The table lists this clonotype with a few counts. CDR3 in amino acids: CASSYSGTGVPNEKLFF. In DNA, the CDR3 is TGTGCCAGCAGCTACTCCGGGACAGGGGTACCTAATGAAAAACTGTTTTTT. This rearrangement joins TRBV11-2 to TRBJ1-4; 10 nucleotides agree with TRBD1. Per germline, CDR1 SGHAT and CDR2 FQNNGV. This CDR3 has 17 amino acids. Trimming at V came to 4 bases and at J to 3 bases, leaving 8 bases not matched to a gene.

The gene calls are TRBV2 and TRBJ1-1; D unresolved. Germline CDR1 is SNHLY and CDR2 is FYNNEI. The CDR3 runs to 12 residues. Trimming took off 4 bases at V and 1 base at J, with 4 bases between the two ends. CDR3 nucleotide sequence: TGTGCCAGCAGTGCGCGGAACACTGAAGCTTTCTTT. This encodes CASSARNTEAFF.

Notes on this clonotype: This is likely a read error, given that the CDR3 carries no conserved phenylalanine or tryptophan at its end. The limits of the CDR3 on the DNA are not certain, so only TCRdb's listed CDR3 is given. The gene calls are TRBV2 and TRBJ1-1. The CDR3 totals 9 residues, both ends included. Germline V gene data show CDR1 as SNHLY and CDR2 as FYNNEI. CDR3 sequence reads: CASSDGIAG.

For this clonotype: It may be a read error: a sequence one base away is much more abundant. The chain links TRBV12-3 or TRBV12-4 to TRBJ2-5, with D hard to call. The CDR3 loop spans 13 amino acids. The CDR3: CTSSLRARETQYF. The CDR3, as DNA: TGTACCAGCAGTTTAAGGGCTAGGGAGACCCAGTACTTC.

The chain combines TRBV20-1 with TRBJ1-5, with D perhaps matching TRBD1 (6 bases). V lost 0 bases and J lost 6, with 21 bases in between. Germline CDR1 reads DFQATT; CDR2 reads SNEGSKA (reference sequence). There are 17 residues in the CDR3. The CDR3 loop is CSARDSAIYGGSQPQHF. Written as DNA, the CDR3 is TGCAGTGCTAGAGATTCCGCTATCTACGGGGGCAGTCAGCCCCAGCATTTT.

The chain joins TRBV2 to TRBJ1-5; 12 bases match TRBD1. The junction had 9 bases not matched to a gene; V was cut back by 4 bases and J by 5 bases. The V gene's germline CDR1 is SNHLY and CDR2 FYNNEI. The CDR3 is 17 residues long. CDR3 DNA: TGTGCCAGCAGTGTTTACTCCGGGACAGGGGGCTATCAGCCCCAGCATTTT. Residues: CASSVYSGTGGYQPQHF.

This rearrangement joins TRBV5-1 to TRBJ1-1; D gene unclear. The CDR3 runs to 14 residues. Germline values: CDR1 SGHRS, CDR2 YFSETQ. V gave up 0 bases and J gave up 4 bases, with 10 bases separating them. This chain's CDR3 is CASSLVPESTEAFF. The DNA for the CDR3 is TGCGCCAGCAGCTTGGTTCCAGAGAGCACTGAAGCTTTCTTT. Using reference TRBV5-1 and TRBJ1-1 for the parts outside the CDR3, the full variable domain is KAGVTQTPRYLIKTRGQQVTLSCSPISGHRSVSWYQQTPGQGLQFLFEYFSETQRNKGNFPGRFSGRQFSNSRSEMNVSTLELGDSALYLCASSLVPESTEAFFGQGTRLTVV.

The sample holds a few counts of this clonotype. This rearrangement joins TRBV2 to TRBJ1-1; D call uncertain. The CDR3 contains 12 residues. CDR1 is SNHLY, CDR2 FYNNEI, per germline. The V gene lost 3 bases and the J gene lost 3 bases, with 5 bases spanning the gap. Written as DNA, the CDR3 is TGTGCCAGCAGTGACGGGGACACTGAAGCTTTCTTT. Its translation: CASSDGDTEAFF.

This clonotype was seen only once. The chain has TRBV12-3 or TRBV12-4 and TRBJ1-1; D gene unclear. The ends were cut back, 3 bases at V and 4 bases at J, with 6 bases in the middle. CDR3 length: 12 amino acids. This CDR3 is CASSFGSTEAFF. DNA for the CDR3: TGTGCCAGCAGTTTTGGAAGCACTGAAGCTTTCTTT.

This clonotype has a handful of counts. The chain has TRBV20-1 and TRBJ1-1; unclear D gene. Germline loops: CDR1 DFQATT, CDR2 SNEGSKA (reference sequence). V dropped 0 bases and J dropped 5 bases, with 10 bases sitting between them. This CDR3 region has 13 residues. The CDR3 nucleotides are TGCAGTGCTAGAGATTTCGGAAGAACTGAAGCTTTCTTT. Translating it yields CSARDFGRTEAFF.

With regard to this clonotype: A much larger clone sits a single nucleotide away, making a read error possible. The conserved closing phenylalanine or tryptophan is absent in this CDR3, likely reflecting a read error. The chain uses TRBV7-3 and TRBJ2-3; D is tentatively TRBD1 or TRBD2 (5 bases each). The CDR3 contains 14 residues. Per germline, CDR1 SGHTA and CDR2 FQGTGA. V gave up 2 bases and J gave up 4 bases, with 10 bases separating them. CDR3 region: CASSLSVGADTQYI. CDR3 in DNA: TGTGCCAGCAGCTTATCAGTGGGGGCAGATACGCAGTATATT.

This clonotype was seen at least ten times. This chain links TRBV7-2 with TRBJ2-3; 9 nucleotides agree with TRBD2. CDR1 and CDR2 (germline): SGHTA, FQGNSA. V trimming: 1 base; J trimming: 5 bases; junction bases outside the gene matches: 7. There are 16 residues in the CDR3. The CDR3 sequence is CASSLGVAGVIDTQYF. The CDR3 DNA is TGTGCCAGCAGCTTAGGGGTAGCGGGAGTGATAGATACGCAGTATTTT.